The T cell receptor beta chain described here comes from a study of blood T cell repertoires in COVID-19. For the study at large: The origin of the acute and convalescent COVID-19 samples was the United States, Italy and Spain. T cells, B-cell-depleted T cells, or PBMCs provided the cDNA or gDNA that served as material.

Using immunoSEQ multiplex PCR, the repertoire was profiled, and TCRdb retains in-frame clones only, with some absent. The sample contains roughly 250,000 clones, 84% of which appear only once. V lost 2 bases and J 1 base, leaving 11 bases between the germline ends. This CDR3 contains 15 residues. Germline values: CDR1 ENHRY, CDR2 SYGVKD. In its sample, this clone was seen a few times. What was sequenced was peripheral blood. The chain carries TRBV10-3 and TRBJ1-1, with D possibly matching TRBD1 (6 bases). The sequence came from a human donor in a cohort sampled during active COVID-19. The CDR3 protein is CAISERGGSNTEAFF. The DNA of the CDR3 is TGTGCCATCAGTGAGAGGGGGGGATCGAACACTGAAGCTTTCTTT.